What follows describes a single T cell receptor beta chain. Its antigen is unknown. No per-base quality is available; no much larger clone lies one base away. This sample was taken from a study of blood T cell repertoires in COVID-19 (dated by TCRdb to about 2020). Study-wide context: Samples from collaborators originated in the United States, Italy and Spain and spanned both the acute and convalescent phases of COVID-19. The prospective study material was composed of cDNA or gDNA derived from T cells, B-cell-depleted T cells, or PBMCs. Subjects who had been exposed to COVID-19, were actively infected with it, or had recovered from it provided the deeply sampled blood TCRbeta repertoires that made up the dataset. The repertoires were made available in a free public database intended to serve as a resource for research on the immune response to SARS-CoV-2. The samples were drawn from two sources: the first 160 participants of the ongoing ImmuneRACE study, and over 1,000 subjects contributed by 6 global collaborators. Sample metadata almost always included a de-identified subject ID, COVID-19 status, age in years and sex. Where available, HLA class I and class II types were taken from metadata supplied by the sample provider and were not determined by assay-based typing.

TCRbeta CDR3 regions were amplified from genomic DNA using the immunoSEQ Assay, a bias-controlled multiplex PCR. As for the original processing: The number of nucleated cells in each sample was estimated by amplification of reference gene primers within the assay. Sequence reads were collapsed and filtered to measure the absolute abundance of every unique TCRbeta CDR3 rearrangement. For each sample, productive Simpson clonality was calculated by taking the square root of Simpson's diversity index across productive rearrangements. TCRdb re-hosts the immuneACCESS table, in-frame sequences only. Its copies lack some clones; in the studies checked, an unresolved V gene accounts for under half of them, and the cause for the rest is not known. V, J and clone size are taken as reported in that table, and D and trimming were inferred from the DNA itself. The sample has 120,000 or so clones on record, around four fifths of them singletons. Together, the top ten hold roughly 25% of the sample.

Each collaborating institution followed its own protocols to collect whole blood in K2EDTA tubes. For TCRbeta analysis, collaborators shipped samples as frozen whole blood, isolated PBMCs, or DNA extracted from either of those sample types. What the research found in general, with its limitations: The amount of clinical and demographic metadata varied by source and participant and was provided uncurated.

Cut back by 5 bases and 0 bases, the V and J ends lie 35 bases apart. CDR1 and CDR2 were assigned from the germline V gene as MDHEN and SYDVKM. The CDR3 sequence holds 23 residues, the cysteine and phenylalanine included. Only the CDR3 DNA stays, 69 bases, in frame from base 1. The TCR was taken from a human donor in a cohort sampled during active COVID-19. The sequencing sample was made of peripheral blood. The sequence is built from TRBV28 and TRBJ1-5, with no reliable assignment of the D segment. Here is the DNA: TGTGCCAGCAGTAGGCGTGCAGGAGGCAGCCTCATTGGTTCGAAATATAGCAATCAGCCCCAGCATTTT. Its product reads: CASSRRAGGSLIGSKYSNQPQHF.